The clone carrying this T cell receptor beta chain was detected a few times. Its antigen is not identified. PCR was performed a second time for about 7 to 11 cycles using a sample-barcoded 5' primer and a J-beta primer mix. Each cDNA molecule carried a tag from a template-switch adaptor that contained 12 random nucleotides. Via MiXCR, TCRdb re-called the 5' RACE reads, giving one row per CDR3 protein. The table lists over a million distinct CDR3 sequences, roughly 64% of them singletons. These data belong to a study of blood T cells in healthy people across ages. The study's findings and limits: As age increased, TCR beta diversity per million T cells fell in a roughly linear fashion.

The individuals who served as donors were healthy Caucasians living in Russia, aged about 6 to 90. Total RNA amounts of at least 6 micrograms were extracted per sample. Sequenced: blood. The source of this sequence is a man aged 18-30 years in good health.

The CDR3 DNA reads TGTGCCAGCAGTTACTTAAACTCCCCAAACATTCAGTACTTC. Translated, it gives CASSYLNSPNIQYF. The chain uses TRBV6-2 or TRBV6-3 and TRBJ2-4; no reliable D call. V lost 1 base, J lost 6 bases, and 10 bases lay in between. Germline-derived CDR1 and CDR2 are MNHEY and SVGEGT. The CDR3 runs 14 residues.